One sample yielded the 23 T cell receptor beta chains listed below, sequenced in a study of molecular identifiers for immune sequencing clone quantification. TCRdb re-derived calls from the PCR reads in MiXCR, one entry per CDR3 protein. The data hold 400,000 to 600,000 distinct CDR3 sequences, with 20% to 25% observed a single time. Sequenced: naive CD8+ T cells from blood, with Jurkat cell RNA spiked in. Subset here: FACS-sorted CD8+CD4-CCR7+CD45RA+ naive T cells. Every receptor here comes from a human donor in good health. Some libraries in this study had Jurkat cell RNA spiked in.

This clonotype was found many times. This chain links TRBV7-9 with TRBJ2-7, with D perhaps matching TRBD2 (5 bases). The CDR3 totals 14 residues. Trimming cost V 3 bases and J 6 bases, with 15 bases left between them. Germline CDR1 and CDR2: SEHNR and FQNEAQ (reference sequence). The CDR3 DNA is TGTGCCAGCAGCTTCTCCACCGGGGTGGGCGAGCAGTACTTC. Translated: CASSFSTGVGEQYF.

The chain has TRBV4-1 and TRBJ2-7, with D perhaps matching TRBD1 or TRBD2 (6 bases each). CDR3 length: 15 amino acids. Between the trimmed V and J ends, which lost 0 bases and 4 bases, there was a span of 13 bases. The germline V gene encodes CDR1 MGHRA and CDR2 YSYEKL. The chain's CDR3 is CASSQENRDSYEQYF. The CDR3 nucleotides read TGCGCCAGCAGCCAAGAAAACAGGGACTCGTACGAGCAGTACTTC.

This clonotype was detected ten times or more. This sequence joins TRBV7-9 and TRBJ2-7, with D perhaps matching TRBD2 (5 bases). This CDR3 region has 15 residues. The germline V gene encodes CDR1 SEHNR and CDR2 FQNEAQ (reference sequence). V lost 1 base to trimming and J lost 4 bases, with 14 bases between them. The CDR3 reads CASSLGSLSGYEQYF. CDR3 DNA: TGTGCCAGCAGCTTAGGCAGTTTATCGGGGTACGAGCAGTACTTC.

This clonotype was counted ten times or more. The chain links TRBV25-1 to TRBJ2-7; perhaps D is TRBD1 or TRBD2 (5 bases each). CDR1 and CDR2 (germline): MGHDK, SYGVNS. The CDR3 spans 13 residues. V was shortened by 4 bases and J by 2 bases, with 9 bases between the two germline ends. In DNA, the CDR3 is TGTGCCAGCAGTGCAGGGAGCACCTACGAGCAGTACTTC. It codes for CASSAGSTYEQYF.

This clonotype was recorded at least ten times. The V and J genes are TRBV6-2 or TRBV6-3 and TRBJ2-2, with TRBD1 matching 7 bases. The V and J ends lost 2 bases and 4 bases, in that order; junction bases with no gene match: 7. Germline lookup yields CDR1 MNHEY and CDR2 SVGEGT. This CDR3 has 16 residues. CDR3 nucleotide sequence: TGTGCCAGCAGTTACGTCGGGACAGCGAGCACCGGGGAGCTGTTTTTT. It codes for CASSYVGTASTGELFF.

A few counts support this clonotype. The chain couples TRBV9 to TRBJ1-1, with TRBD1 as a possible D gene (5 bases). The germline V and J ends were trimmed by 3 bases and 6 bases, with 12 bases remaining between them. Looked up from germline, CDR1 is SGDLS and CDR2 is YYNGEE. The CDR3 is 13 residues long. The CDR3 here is CASSEEGNAEAFF. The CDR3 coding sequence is TGTGCCAGCAGCGAGGAGGGGAATGCTGAAGCTTTCTTT.

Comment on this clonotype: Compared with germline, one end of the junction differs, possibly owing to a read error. The CDR3 DNA sequence: TGCGCCAGCAGCGACACAGGGGGCGGCAGCTACGGGCAGTACTTC. This sequence encodes CASSDTGGGSYGQYF. The V call is TRBV5-1, the J call TRBJ2-7, with TRBD1 matching 9 bases. Per germline, CDR1 SGHRS and CDR2 YFSETQ. This CDR3 region has 15 residues.

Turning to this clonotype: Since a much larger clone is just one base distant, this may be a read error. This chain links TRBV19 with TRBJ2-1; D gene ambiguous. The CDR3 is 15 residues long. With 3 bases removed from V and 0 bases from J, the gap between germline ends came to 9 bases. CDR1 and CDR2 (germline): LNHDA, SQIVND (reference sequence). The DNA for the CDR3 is TGTGCCAGTAGTATGGCCCAAAACTCCTACAATGAGCAGTTCTTC. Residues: CASSMAQNSYNEQFF. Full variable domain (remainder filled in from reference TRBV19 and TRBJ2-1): DGGITQSPKYLFRKEGQNVTLSCEQNLNHDAMYWYRQDPGQGLRLIYYSQIVNDFQKGDIAEGYSVSREKKESFPLTVTSAQKNPTAFYLCASSMAQNSYNEQFFGPGTRLTVL.

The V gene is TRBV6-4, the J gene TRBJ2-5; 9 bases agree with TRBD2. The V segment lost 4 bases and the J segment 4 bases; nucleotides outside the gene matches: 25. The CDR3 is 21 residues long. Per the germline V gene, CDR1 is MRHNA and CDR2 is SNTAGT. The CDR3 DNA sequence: TGTGCCAGCAGTGGCTCGGTTTATTGCGGGGGGGCCTTAACCCGGATAGAGACCCAGTACTTC. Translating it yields CASSGSVYCGGALTRIETQYF.

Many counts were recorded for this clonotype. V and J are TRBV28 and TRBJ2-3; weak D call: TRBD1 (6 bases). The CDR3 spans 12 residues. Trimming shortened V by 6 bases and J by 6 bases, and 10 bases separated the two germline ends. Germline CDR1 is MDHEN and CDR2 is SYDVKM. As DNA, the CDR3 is TGTGCCAGCAGAGGACAGTCCGATACGCAGTATTTT. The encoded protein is CASRGQSDTQYF.

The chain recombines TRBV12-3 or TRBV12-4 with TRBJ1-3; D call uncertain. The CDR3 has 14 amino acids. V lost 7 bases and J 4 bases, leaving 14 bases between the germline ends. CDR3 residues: CASTFPMAGNTIYF. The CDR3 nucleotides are TGTGCCAGCACCTTCCCGATGGCAGGAAACACCATATATTTT.

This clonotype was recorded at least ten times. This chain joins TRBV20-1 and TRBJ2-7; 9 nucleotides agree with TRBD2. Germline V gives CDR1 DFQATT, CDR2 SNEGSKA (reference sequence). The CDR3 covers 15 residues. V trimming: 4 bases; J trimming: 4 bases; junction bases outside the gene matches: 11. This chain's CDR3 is CSATHGPGLAYEQYF. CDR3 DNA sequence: TGCAGTGCTACCCATGGGCCGGGACTAGCTTACGAGCAGTACTTC.

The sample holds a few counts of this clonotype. The CDR3 is CASSIGLAGGLDTQYF. In DNA form, the CDR3 reads TGTGCCAGTAGTATTGGACTAGCGGGGGGGCTAGATACGCAGTATTTT. This chain links TRBV19 with TRBJ2-3, with 15 bases fitting TRBD2. Germline CDR1 LNHDA, CDR2 SQIVND (reference sequence). The CDR3 consists of 16 residues. With V trimmed by 3 bases and J by 5 bases, 3 bases remained unmatched.

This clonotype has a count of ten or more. As DNA, the CDR3 is TGTGCCAGCAGCTTAAAAGGTGAAAAACTGTTTTTT. This codes for CASSLKGEKLFF. This chain joins TRBV7-9 and TRBJ1-4; D unclear. V lost 2 bases and J 7 bases, leaving 5 bases between the germline ends. In germline, CDR1 is SEHNR, CDR2 FQNEAQ (reference sequence). This CDR3 spans 12 amino acids. The full variable domain, in which reference TRBV7-9 and TRBJ1-4 provide the parts outside the CDR3, is DTGVSQNPRHKITKRGQNVTFRCDPISEHNRLYWYRQTLGQGPEFLTYFQNEAQLEKSRLLSDRFSAERPKGSFSTLEIQRTEQGDSAMYLCASSLKGEKLFFGSGTQLSVL.

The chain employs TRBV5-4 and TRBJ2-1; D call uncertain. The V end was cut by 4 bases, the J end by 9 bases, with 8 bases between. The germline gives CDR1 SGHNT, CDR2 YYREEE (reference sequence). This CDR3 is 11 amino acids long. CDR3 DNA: TGTGCCAGCAGCCAGTATGGTGAGCAGTTCTTC. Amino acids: CASSQYGEQFF.

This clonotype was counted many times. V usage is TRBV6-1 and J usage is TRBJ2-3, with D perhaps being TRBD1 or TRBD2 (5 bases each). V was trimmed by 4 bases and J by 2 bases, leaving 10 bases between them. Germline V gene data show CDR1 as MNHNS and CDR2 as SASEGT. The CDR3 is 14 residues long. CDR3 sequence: CASSGGRHTDTQYF. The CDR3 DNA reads TGTGCCAGCAGTGGGGGACGGCACACAGATACGCAGTATTTT.

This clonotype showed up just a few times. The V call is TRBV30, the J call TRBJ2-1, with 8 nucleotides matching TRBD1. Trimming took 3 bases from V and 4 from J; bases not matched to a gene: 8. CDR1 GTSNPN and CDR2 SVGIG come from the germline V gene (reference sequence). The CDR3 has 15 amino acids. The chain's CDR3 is CAWSFLQGAYNEQFF. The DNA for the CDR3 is TGTGCCTGGAGCTTCCTGCAGGGGGCTTACAATGAGCAGTTCTTC.

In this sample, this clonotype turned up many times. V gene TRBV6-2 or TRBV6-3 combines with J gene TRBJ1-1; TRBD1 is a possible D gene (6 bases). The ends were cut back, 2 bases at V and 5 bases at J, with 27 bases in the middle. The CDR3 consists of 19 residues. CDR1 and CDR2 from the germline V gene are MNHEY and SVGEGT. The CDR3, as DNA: TGTGCCAGCAGTTACCACGTTGACAGGCTTATGGACCGGGGGACTGAAGCTTTCTTT. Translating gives CASSYHVDRLMDRGTEAFF.

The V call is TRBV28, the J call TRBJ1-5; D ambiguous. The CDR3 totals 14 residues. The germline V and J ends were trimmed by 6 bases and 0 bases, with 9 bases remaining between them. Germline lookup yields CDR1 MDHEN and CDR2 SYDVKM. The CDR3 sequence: CASREEYSNQPQHF. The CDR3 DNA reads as TGTGCCAGCAGGGAGGAGTATAGCAATCAGCCCCAGCATTTT.

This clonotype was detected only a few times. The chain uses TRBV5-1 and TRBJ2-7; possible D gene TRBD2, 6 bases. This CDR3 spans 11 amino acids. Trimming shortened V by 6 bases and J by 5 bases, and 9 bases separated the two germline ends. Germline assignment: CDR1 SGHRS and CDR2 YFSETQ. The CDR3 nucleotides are TGCGCCAGCATCGGGGGTGACGAGCAGTACTTC. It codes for CASIGGDEQYF.

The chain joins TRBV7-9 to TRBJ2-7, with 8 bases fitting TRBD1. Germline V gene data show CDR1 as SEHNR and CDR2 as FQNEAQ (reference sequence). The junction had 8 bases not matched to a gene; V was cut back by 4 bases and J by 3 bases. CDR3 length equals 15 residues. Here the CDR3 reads CASSSSIDRGYEQYF. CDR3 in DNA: TGTGCCAGCAGCTCATCAATCGACAGGGGCTACGAGCAGTACTTC.

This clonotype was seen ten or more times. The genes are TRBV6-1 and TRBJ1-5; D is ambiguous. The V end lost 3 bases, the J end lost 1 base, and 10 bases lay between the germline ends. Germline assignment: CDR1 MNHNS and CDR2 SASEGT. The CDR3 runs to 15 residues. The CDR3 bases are TGTGCCAGCAGTGATGTCGCCCTGAGCAATCAGCCCCAGCATTTT. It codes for CASSDVALSNQPQHF.

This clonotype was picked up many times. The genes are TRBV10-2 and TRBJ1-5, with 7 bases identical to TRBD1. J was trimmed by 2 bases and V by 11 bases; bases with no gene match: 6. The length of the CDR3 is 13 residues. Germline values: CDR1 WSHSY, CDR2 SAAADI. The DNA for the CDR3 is TGCGCCTCCCGCGACAGGGGCAATCAGCCCCAGCATTTT. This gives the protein CASRDRGNQPQHF.